The 9 T cell receptor beta chains listed next were all sequenced from one sample in a study of blood T cell repertoires in COVID-19. Clones were sequenced by immunoSEQ multiplex PCR, and TCRdb holds only the in-frame ones, with some missing. Of some 160,000 clones listed, roughly 90% are singletons. What was sequenced was peripheral blood. The receptors come from a woman aged 70 to 79 with acute or convalescent COVID-19.

The chain recombines TRBV6-2 or TRBV6-3 with TRBJ1-2; perhaps TRBD1 as D (6 bases). Trimming shortened V by 6 bases and J by 4 bases, and 15 bases separated the two germline ends. The CDR3 is 14 residues long. The germline V gene encodes CDR1 MNHEY and CDR2 SVGEGT. The CDR3 DNA is TGTGCCAGCAGCTGGAAACAGGGACGCTATGGCTACACCTTC. This translates into CASSWKQGRYGYTF.

This sequence joins TRBV7-2 and TRBJ1-2, with TRBD1 matching 8 bases. The CDR3 sequence is 15 residues long. The germline V gene has CDR1 SGHTA and CDR2 FQGNSA. Trimming took 5 bases from V and 2 from J; bases not matched to a gene: 7. This CDR3 reads CASSLRTGWNYGYTF. The DNA of the CDR3 is TGTGCCAGCAGCCTCCGGACAGGGTGGAACTATGGCTACACCTTC.

The genes are TRBV5-5 and TRBJ1-2; D gene unclear. CDR1 and CDR2 (germline): SGHKS, YYEKEE (reference sequence). With 4 bases removed from V and 1 base from J, the gap between germline ends came to 14 bases. The CDR3 contains 15 residues. CDR3: CASSARVGFNYGYTF. As DNA, the CDR3 is TGTGCCAGCAGCGCGCGGGTAGGGTTTAACTATGGCTACACCTTC.

The V call is TRBV7-9, the J call TRBJ1-5, with 7 bases identical to TRBD1. V trimming: 4 bases; J trimming: 1 base; junction bases outside the gene matches: 7. This CDR3 has 16 amino acids. Germline-derived CDR1 and CDR2 are SEHNR and FQNEAQ (reference sequence). The CDR3, as DNA: TGTGCCAGCAGCTCGCTGGGGACAGCAAGCAATCAGCCCCAGCATTTT. This gives the protein CASSSLGTASNQPQHF.

The V gene is TRBV3-1 (or the pseudogene TRBV3-2), the J gene TRBJ2-7; 9 bases agree with TRBD2. The germline V gene has CDR1 LGHDT and CDR2 YNNKEL (reference sequence). This CDR3 has 14 amino acids. V shed 4 bases and J 2 bases; nucleotides not matched to a gene: 3. The CDR3 DNA is TGTGCCAGCAGCCTACTAGCGGGCCCCTACGAGCAGTACTTC. The encoded protein is CASSLLAGPYEQYF.

The chain joins TRBV7-2 to TRBJ1-2, with 7 bases aligning to TRBD1. This CDR3 comprises 17 residues. V was clipped by 1 base and J by 0 bases; unmatched bases: 8. In germline, CDR1 is SGHTA, CDR2 FQGNSA. The CDR3 sequence: CASSLGGAGGANYGYTF. As DNA, the CDR3 is TGTGCCAGCAGCTTAGGGGGGGCAGGGGGAGCTAACTATGGCTACACCTTC.

The chain recombines TRBV19 with TRBJ2-7, with 7 positions matching TRBD2. The J segment lost 3 bases and the V segment lost 1 base, leaving 6 bases of the junction unmatched. CDR1 and CDR2 from the germline V gene are LNHDA and SQIVND (reference sequence). This CDR3 region has 15 residues. Written as DNA, the CDR3 is TGTGCCAGTAGTATAGCGGCGGGAGACAACTACGAGCAGTACTTC. Translating it yields CASSIAAGDNYEQYF.

The V and J genes are TRBV4-3 and TRBJ1-6; the match to TRBD1 covers 7 bases. CDR1 LGHNA and CDR2 YSLEER come from the germline V gene. The CDR3 extends over 16 amino acids. Losses at the gene ends were 0 bases for V and 5 bases for J; bases not matched to a gene: 4. The CDR3 loop is CASSQDSRGNNSPLHF. CDR3 coding DNA: TGCGCCAGCAGCCAAGACTCCAGGGGGAATAATTCACCCCTCCACTTT.

The count of this clone is one. The CDR3 DNA follows: TGTGCCAGCTCACCACAATCAACAGGGTTGAACACTGAAGCTTTCTTT. It codes for CASSPQSTGLNTEAFF. The chain employs TRBV18 and TRBJ1-1, with D maybe TRBD1 (6 bases). CDR3 size: 16 residues. The V and J ends lost 1 base and 0 bases respectively, with 12 bases between them. Germline CDR1 and CDR2: KGHSH and LQKENI.